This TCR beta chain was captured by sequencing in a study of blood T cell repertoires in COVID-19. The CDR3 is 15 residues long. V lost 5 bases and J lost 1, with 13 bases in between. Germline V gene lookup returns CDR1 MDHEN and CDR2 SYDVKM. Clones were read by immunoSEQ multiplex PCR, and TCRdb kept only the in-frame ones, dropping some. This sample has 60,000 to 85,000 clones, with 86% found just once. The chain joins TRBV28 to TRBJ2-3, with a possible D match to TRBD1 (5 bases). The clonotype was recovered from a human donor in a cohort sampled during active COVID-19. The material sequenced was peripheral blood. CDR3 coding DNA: TGTGCCAGCAGTGGCGACAGATTTGGCACAGATACGCAGTATTTT. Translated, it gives CASSGDRFGTDTQYF.